The rows below give T cell receptor beta chains drawn from one sample of a study of blood T cell repertoires in COVID-19. Profiled with immunoSEQ multiplex PCR; TCRdb holds only in-frame clones, not every one. The repertoire holds about 270,000 clones, with approximately 86% as singletons. The specimen was peripheral blood. These TCRs come from a woman between 18 and 29 years old with acute or convalescent COVID-19. Each CDR3 is given with its conserved first and last residue. Fields, in order: V gene, J gene, D gene, clone size, CDR3 protein, CDR3 DNA. The D gene is left open where the match is weak. Not all rows give a size; the values are once, few, many and, for expanded clones, a class.

V gene: TRBV6-5; J gene: TRBJ2-7; D gene: -; clone size: once; CDR3 protein: CASSYQGNPGYEQYF; CDR3 DNA: TGTGCCAGCAGTTACCAGGGGAACCCGGGCTACGAGCAGTACTTC
V gene: TRBV7-2; J gene: TRBJ2-7; D gene: -; clone size: few; CDR3 protein: CASSLRETRTYEQYF; CDR3 DNA: TGTGCCAGCAGCTTAAGGGAGACCCGGACCTACGAGCAGTACTTC
V gene: TRBV6-5; J gene: TRBJ2-2; D gene: -; clone size: -; CDR3 protein: CASREGSSNTGELFF; CDR3 DNA: TGTGCCAGCAGGGAGGGCAGTTCGAACACCGGGGAGCTGTTTTTT
V gene: TRBV18; J gene: TRBJ1-3; D gene: -; clone size: -; CDR3 protein: CASSPRQVDSGNTIYF; CDR3 DNA: TGTGCCAGCTCACCTCGACAGGTAGACTCTGGAAACACCATATATTTT
V gene: TRBV30; J gene: TRBJ2-7; D gene: -; clone size: -; CDR3 protein: CAWSELATAYEQYF; CDR3 DNA: TGTGCCTGGAGTGAGCTAGCGACCGCCTACGAGCAGTACTTC
V gene: TRBV5-1; J gene: TRBJ1-6; D gene: TRBD1; clone size: -; CDR3 protein: CASSSLDRGSPLHF; CDR3 DNA: TGCGCCAGCAGCTCCCTTGACAGGGGATCACCCCTCCACTTT
V gene: TRBV24-1; J gene: TRBJ2-1; D gene: TRBD2; clone size: -; CDR3 protein: CATSDPLAGTSGIEEQFF; CDR3 DNA: TGTGCCACCAGTGACCCTTTGGCCGGGACTAGCGGGATCGAGGAGCAGTTCTTC
V gene: TRBV6-5; J gene: TRBJ2-5; D gene: -; clone size: -; CDR3 protein: CASSYIRVSGLEAQYF; CDR3 DNA: TGTGCCAGCAGTTATATCAGGGTTTCAGGGTTAGAAGCCCAGTACTTC
V gene: TRBV5-1; J gene: TRBJ1-2; D gene: -; clone size: -; CDR3 protein: CASSPRDTPNYGYTF; CDR3 DNA: TGCGCCAGCAGCCCCCGGGACACTCCTAACTATGGCTACACCTTC
V gene: TRBV29-1; J gene: TRBJ1-3; D gene: -; clone size: -; CDR3 protein: CSVEDPDTIYF; CDR3 DNA: TGCAGCGTTGAAGATCCAGACACCATATATTTT
V gene: TRBV4-1; J gene: TRBJ2-2; D gene: TRBD2; clone size: -; CDR3 protein: CASSQSTGLAPGELFF; CDR3 DNA: TGCGCCAGCAGCCAAAGTACGGGACTAGCACCCGGGGAGCTGTTTTTT
V gene: TRBV7-3; J gene: TRBJ2-1; D gene: TRBD2; clone size: -; CDR3 protein: CASSLSSGATYNEQFF; CDR3 DNA: TGTGCCAGCAGTCTTAGTAGCGGGGCCACCTACAATGAGCAGTTCTTC
V gene: TRBV4-3; J gene: TRBJ2-5; D gene: -; clone size: -; CDR3 protein: CASSRQGGPGETQYF; CDR3 DNA: TGCGCCAGCAGCAGACAAGGAGGCCCGGGGGAGACCCAGTACTTC
V gene: TRBV6-4; J gene: TRBJ2-7; D gene: -; clone size: -; CDR3 protein: CASSDSGSSYEQYF; CDR3 DNA: TGTGCCAGCAGTGACTCAGGGAGTTCCTACGAGCAGTACTTC
V gene: TRBV19; J gene: TRBJ1-1; D gene: -; clone size: -; CDR3 protein: CASSSPWGGMNTEAFF; CDR3 DNA: TGTGCCAGTAGTAGCCCCTGGGGGGGAATGAACACTGAAGCTTTCTTT
V gene: TRBV5-1; J gene: TRBJ1-6; D gene: -; clone size: -; CDR3 protein: CASSLTGRNNSPLHF; CDR3 DNA: TGCGCCAGCAGCTTGACAGGGCGAAATAATTCACCCCTCCACTTT
V gene: TRBV9; J gene: TRBJ1-4; D gene: TRBD1; clone size: few; CDR3 protein: CASSSSQGADEKLFF; CDR3 DNA: TGTGCCAGCAGCTCGTCACAGGGGGCGGATGAAAAACTGTTTTTT
V gene: TRBV4-1; J gene: TRBJ1-2; D gene: TRBD1; clone size: -; CDR3 protein: CASSQSGTGDYGYTF; CDR3 DNA: TGCGCCAGCAGCCAATCCGGGACAGGGGACTATGGCTACACCTTC
V gene: TRBV4-2; J gene: TRBJ1-1; D gene: -; clone size: -; CDR3 protein: CASSPMAGSGGTEAFF; CDR3 DNA: TGTGCCAGCAGCCCGATGGCAGGGAGCGGGGGCACTGAAGCTTTCTTT
V gene: TRBV7-3; J gene: TRBJ2-3; D gene: -; clone size: -; CDR3 protein: CASSLSLTDTQYF; CDR3 DNA: TGTGCCAGCAGCTTGAGCCTGACAGATACGCAGTATTTT
V gene: TRBV7-9; J gene: TRBJ1-4; D gene: TRBD1; clone size: -; CDR3 protein: CASSKDRVSQKLFF; CDR3 DNA: TGTGCCAGCAGTAAGGACAGGGTTAGTCAAAAACTGTTTTTT
V gene: TRBV5-1; J gene: TRBJ2-3; D gene: TRBD1; clone size: -; CDR3 protein: CASSGDRGTDTQYF; CDR3 DNA: TGCGCCAGCAGTGGGGACAGGGGCACAGATACGCAGTATTTT
V gene: TRBV24-1; J gene: TRBJ2-6; D gene: -; clone size: few; CDR3 protein: CATRDSYGANVLTF; CDR3 DNA: TGTGCCACCAGAGACAGTTATGGGGCCAACGTCCTGACTTTC
V gene: TRBV3-1/TRBV3-2; J gene: TRBJ1-5; D gene: -; clone size: few; CDR3 protein: CASSQDTAQPQHF; CDR3 DNA: TGTGCCAGCAGCCAAGATACAGCTCAGCCCCAGCATTTT
V gene: TRBV3-1/TRBV3-2; J gene: TRBJ2-7; D gene: TRBD2; clone size: -; CDR3 protein: CASSQEVLRTSGSYEQYF; CDR3 DNA: TGTGCCAGCAGCCAAGAAGTTTTGCGGACTAGCGGCTCCTACGAGCAGTACTTC
V gene: TRBV7-9; J gene: TRBJ2-2; D gene: TRBD2; clone size: -; CDR3 protein: CAIFTSGTANTGELFF; CDR3 DNA: TGTGCCATTTTTACTAGCGGGACAGCGAACACCGGGGAGCTGTTTTTT
V gene: TRBV13; J gene: TRBJ1-3; D gene: TRBD1; clone size: -; CDR3 protein: CASSPPDRPSGNTIYF; CDR3 DNA: TGTGCCAGCAGCCCACCGGACAGGCCCTCTGGAAACACCATATATTTT
V gene: TRBV28; J gene: TRBJ2-7; D gene: -; clone size: few; CDR3 protein: CASSLAAGGSYEQYF; CDR3 DNA: TGTGCCAGCAGTTTAGCAGCGGGTGGGTCCTACGAGCAGTACTTC
V gene: TRBV9; J gene: TRBJ2-7; D gene: -; clone size: -; CDR3 protein: CASSPLTNPAYEQYF; CDR3 DNA: TGTGCCAGCAGCCCCCTGACTAATCCGGCCTACGAGCAGTACTTC
V gene: TRBV28; J gene: TRBJ2-1; D gene: TRBD1; clone size: -; CDR3 protein: CASTGTGTYNEQFF; CDR3 DNA: TGTGCCAGTACCGGGACAGGAACCTACAATGAGCAGTTCTTC
V gene: TRBV28; J gene: TRBJ2-7; D gene: TRBD2; clone size: -; CDR3 protein: CASSFVSSGLLPGGEQYF; CDR3 DNA: TGTGCCAGCAGTTTTGTTTCCAGTGGCCTGCTACCGGGGGGCGAGCAGTACTTC
V gene: TRBV18; J gene: TRBJ2-1; D gene: -; clone size: -; CDR3 protein: CASSRGYNEQFF; CDR3 DNA: TGTGCCAGCTCAAGAGGCTACAATGAGCAGTTCTTC